This TCR beta chain derives from a study of CD8 T cells in Susac syndrome. Study-wide results and caveats: In TEMRA cells and active patients, CD8+ clonal expansion in Susac reached its peak.

As regards this clonotype: Its antigen is as yet unknown.

V was trimmed by 1 base and J by 4 bases, leaving 11 bases between them. In germline, CDR1 is SGHTA, CDR2 FQGNSA. The CDR3 extends over 15 amino acids. Random hexamers primed reverse transcription of about 0.45 to 1 ug RNA. TCR beta CDR3 was amplified by immunoSEQ multiplex PCR. This amplification extended across 54 Vbeta and 13 Jbeta segments. Each CDR3 protein gets one entry after TCRdb re-called the immunoSEQ multiplex PCR reads with MiXCR. The sample holds about 100,000 distinct CDR3 sequences; approximately 95% are singletons and the top ten take around 0.3%. The sequenced sample consisted of CD8+ T cells from PBMCs. The chain uses TRBV7-2 and TRBJ1-5; TRBD1 is a possible D gene (5 bases). The sequence was obtained from a human donor with Susac syndrome. CDR3 DNA sequence: TGTGCCAGCAGCTTAGGACAGTCGGTGAATCAGCCCCAGCATTTT. This codes for CASSLGQSVNQPQHF. The whole variable domain, remainder taken from reference TRBV7-2 and TRBJ1-5, is GAGVSQSPSNKVTEKGKDVELRCDPISGHTALYWYRQSLGQGLEFLIYFQGNSAPDKSGLPSDRFSAERTGGSVSTLTIQRTQQEDSAVYLCASSLGQSVNQPQHFGDGTRLSIL.